Presented here are 9 T cell receptor beta chains from one specimen sequenced in a study of CD8 T cells in ankylosing spondylitis. Their recognized antigens are unknown. TCRdb analysed the 5' RACE reads with MiXCR anew, one entry per CDR3 protein. The sample lists more than 500,000 distinct CDR3 sequences, approximately 5.3% occurring once. Study observations and caveats: Ankylosing spondylitis blood appeared to be characterized by a TCR beta motif of several highly homologous variants.

The sample comprised blood, either unsorted or a sorted T cell fraction (not recorded which). Receptors originate from a male donor with ankylosing spondylitis.

This clonotype has at least ten counts. The chain joins TRBV28 to TRBJ2-3, with D perhaps TRBD1 (5 bases). V gave up 5 bases and J gave up 8 bases, with 11 bases separating them. The CDR3 spans 12 residues. Germline values: CDR1 MDHEN, CDR2 SYDVKM. The CDR3 sequence: CASSGLRGTQYF. CDR3 coding DNA: TGTGCCAGCAGTGGGCTAAGGGGTACGCAGTATTTT.

This clonotype was seen ten or more times. This rearrangement joins TRBV4-2 to TRBJ1-3; D is undetermined. The ends were cut back, 2 bases at V and 1 base at J, with 3 bases in the middle. The CDR3 consists of 13 residues. Germline V gene sequence: CDR1 LGHNA, CDR2 YNFKEQ. The CDR3 DNA reads as TGTGCCAGCAGCCAATATTCTGGAAACACCATATATTTT. Encoded protein: CASSQYSGNTIYF.

The chain has TRBV7-6 and TRBJ2-1; TRBD1 is a possible D gene (6 bases). Germline V gene lookup returns CDR1 SGHVS and CDR2 FNYEAQ. V lost 5 bases and J 5 bases, leaving 13 bases between the germline ends. This CDR3 comprises 14 residues. The CDR3 spells CASSLRGYNNEQFF. The CDR3 DNA follows: TGTGCCAGCAGCCTTAGGGGGTACAACAATGAGCAGTTCTTC.

This clonotype was recorded many times. The rearrangement joins TRBV20-1 to TRBJ2-1; D tentatively reads TRBD1 or TRBD2 (7 bases each). V lost 5 bases, J lost 1 base, and 18 bases lay in between. The CDR3 spans 16 residues. Germline CDR1 is DFQATT and CDR2 is SNEGSKA (reference sequence). CDR3 amino acids: CSALSQGGRSYNEQFF. CDR3 nucleotide sequence: TGCAGTGCTCTCTCTCAGGGGGGGAGGTCCTACAATGAGCAGTTCTTC.

This clonotype appeared many times. The CDR3 loop reads CASSDTVGYTF. The CDR3 DNA is TGTGCCAGCAGTGACACAGTCGGCTACACCTTC. The gene calls are TRBV6-5 and TRBJ1-2; D is ambiguous. The CDR3 totals 11 residues. Trimming stripped 5 bases from V and 8 bases from J, with 9 bases between. Germline V gene data show CDR1 as MNHEY and CDR2 as SVGAGI.

The table lists this clonotype with many counts. This chain connects TRBV20-1 to TRBJ2-3; 11 positions agree with TRBD2. Germline values: CDR1 DFQATT, CDR2 SNEGSKA (reference sequence). The CDR3 loop spans 17 amino acids. V trimming: 5 bases; J trimming: 2 bases; junction bases outside the gene matches: 12. The CDR3 loop reads CSAGGGWTSGPTDTQYF. For the CDR3, the DNA is TGCAGTGCTGGTGGGGGTTGGACTAGCGGGCCCACAGATACGCAGTATTTT.

V is TRBV20-1 and J is TRBJ2-5; the D gene is possibly TRBD1 (6 bases). This CDR3 is built from 13 residues. Germline V lookup: CDR1 DFQATT, CDR2 SNEGSKA (reference sequence). V dropped 6 bases and J dropped 5 bases, with 16 bases sitting between them. In DNA, the CDR3 is TGCAGTGCCCCGGGATCTCAGGGGGAGACCCAGTACTTC. It translates to CSAPGSQGETQYF.

The table lists this clonotype with many counts. The CDR3 DNA reads TGCAGTGCTACACGGACTAGCGGGGAGACCCAGTACTTC. It yields the protein CSATRTSGETQYF. This chain joins TRBV20-1 and TRBJ2-5; 11 bases are shared with TRBD2. This CDR3 region has 13 residues. Germline V gene lookup returns CDR1 DFQATT and CDR2 SNEGSKA (reference sequence). V shed 4 bases and J 5 bases; nucleotides not matched to a gene: 3.

In its sample, this clonotype was seen many times. The rearrangement joins TRBV3-1 to TRBJ2-7; D is unclear. CDR1 and CDR2 (germline): LGHDT, YNNKEL (reference sequence). This CDR3 comprises 14 residues. V was shortened by 2 bases and J by 1 base, with 9 bases between the two germline ends. CDR3 coding DNA: TGTGCCAGCAGCCAAACTACACAATCCTACGAGCAGTACTTC. Translating it yields CASSQTTQSYEQYF.